This record concerns one T cell receptor beta chain sequence. The CDR3 totals 14 residues. Per the germline V gene, CDR1 is SGHVS and CDR2 is FNYEAQ. With V trimmed by 5 bases and J by 8 bases, 7 bases remained unmatched. This entry belongs to a study of T cells in Graves' hyperthyroidism and ophthalmopathy. The investigators amplified TCR beta CDR3 regions from RNA transcripts. A first-round RT-PCR of the TCR CDR3 used the HTBI primer set. Via MiXCR, TCRdb re-called the multiplex PCR reads, giving one row per CDR3 protein. The sample comprises almost 600,000 distinct CDR3 sequences, 46% of which are singletons, and approximately 8.4% rests with the top ten. The hyperthyroidism patients had all been newly diagnosed, and their disease duration was under 2 months. Their ages ranged from 18 to 65 years. Based on clinical symptoms, serum thyroxine and TRAb, thyroid ultrasound and orbital computed tomography, diagnoses were reached.

The chain joins TRBV7-6 to TRBJ2-2, with TRBD1 matching 8 bases. Sequenced input: peripheral blood or thyroid tissue (not recorded which). The receptor's source is a woman aged 18-29 years with Graves' hyperthyroidism. This CDR3 reads CASSARTGRGELFF. CDR3 DNA: TGTGCCAGCAGCGCCCGGACAGGGCGGGGGGAGCTGTTTTTT.